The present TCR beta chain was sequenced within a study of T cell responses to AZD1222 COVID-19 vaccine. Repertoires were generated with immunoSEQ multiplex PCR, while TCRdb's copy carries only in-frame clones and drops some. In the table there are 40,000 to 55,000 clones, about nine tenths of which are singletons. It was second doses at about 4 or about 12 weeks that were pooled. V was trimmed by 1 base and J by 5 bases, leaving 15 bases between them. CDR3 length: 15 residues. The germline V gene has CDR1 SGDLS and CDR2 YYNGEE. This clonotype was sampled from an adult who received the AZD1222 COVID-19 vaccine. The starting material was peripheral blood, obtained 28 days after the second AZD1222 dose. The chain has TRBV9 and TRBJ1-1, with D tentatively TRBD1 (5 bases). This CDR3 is CASSVHEGARTEAFF. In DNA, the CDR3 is TGTGCCAGCAGCGTACATGAAGGGGCACGGACTGAAGCTTTCTTT.